This T cell receptor beta chain was recovered during a study of OX40 agonist ivuxolimab in advanced cancers. Looking at the study overall: Ivuxolimab was a fully human IgG2 agonistic monoclonal antibody targeting the costimulatory receptor OX40 (CD134). Intravenous ivuxolimab was administered to patients every 2 weeks at six dose levels: 0.01, 0.1, 0.3, 1.5, 3 and 10 mg/kg. In the dose-escalation cohort, roughly 80% of patients were male, and the mean age was around 60 years, with a range of roughly 23 to 85. Patients were allowed to have had prior anti-PD-1, anti-PD-L1 or anti-CTLA-4 therapy, and approximately 41% of the dose-escalation patients had previously received checkpoint inhibitors. The monotherapy dose-escalation portion (N of about 52 patients) of the phase I ivuxolimab trial is reported in the paper. Among the approximately 50 dose-escalation patients, approximately 20 had hepatocellular carcinoma, about 15 melanoma, 9 renal cell carcinoma and 9 head and neck cancer. Three dose-escalation patients achieved partial responses, one with hepatocellular carcinoma and two with cutaneous melanoma. The point of sequencing TCRbeta in the periphery was to test whether ivuxolimab changed TCR sequence diversity and drove clonal T-cell expansion. What the research found in general, with its limitations: In partial responders in the 0.1-3.0 mg/kg groups, normalized peripheral clonal expansion was found to be among the lowest, especially among CD8+ T cells. After ivuxolimab, CD8+ T cells had more expanded clones than CD4+ T cells on average. The antigen specificity of the clonally expanded peripheral T cells was not determined. Low levels of normalized T-cell clonal expansion were also shown by some nonresponding patients. At doses of 0.1 to 3.0 mg/kg, clonal expansion of both CD4+ and CD8+ blood T cells was observed from baseline to week 6.

The CDR3 runs 10 amino acids, cysteine and phenylalanine included. Here the CDR3 DNA is all that survives: 30 bases in frame from base 1. Sequences MGHDK (CDR1) and SYGVNS (CDR2) are obtained from the germline V gene. V loses 5 bases of germline sequence and J loses 10 bases, and the interval between the two ends is 6 bases. With respect to this clone: This receptor's antigen is unknown. No per-base quality is available; no much larger clone lies one base away.

For sequencing of the TCRbeta CDR3 region, genomic DNA was extracted from the sorted cells. The immunoSEQ Assay was used for sequencing of TCRbeta CDR3 regions. The table was pulled from immuneACCESS by TCRdb, which kept in-frame rearrangements only. Such tables lose some clones; where checked, under half of the loss comes from unresolved V genes, and the rest has no known cause. In all, the sample holds 80,000 to 95,000 clones, and 88% of those were seen once. 0.65% to 0.9% of the sample is held by the ten biggest clonotypes. The trial excluded patients who had a history of autoimmune disease or who were on systemic immunosuppression. Peripheral blood for TCR sequencing was drawn from every dose cohort at baseline, at cycle 4 day 1 and at cycle 7 day 1. Samples came from an open-label, multicenter, first-in-human phase I dose-escalation trial of ivuxolimab. Adults with locally advanced or metastatic head and neck squamous cell, hepatocellular, melanoma or renal cell carcinoma were enrolled in the trial. Before TCR sequencing, CD4+ and CD8+ T cells were separately sorted from peripheral blood.

The V and J segments used are TRBV25-1 and TRBJ2-1, with the identity of the D gene unclear. This TCR derives from an adult with an advanced solid tumor such as melanoma, head and neck, liver or kidney cancer. The material was CD4+ or CD8+ T cells sorted from blood, obtained in a trial of the OX40 agonist ivuxolimab. The DNA sequence is TGTGCCAGCAGTAAACGGGAGCAGTTCTTC. Translated, it gives CASSKREQFF.